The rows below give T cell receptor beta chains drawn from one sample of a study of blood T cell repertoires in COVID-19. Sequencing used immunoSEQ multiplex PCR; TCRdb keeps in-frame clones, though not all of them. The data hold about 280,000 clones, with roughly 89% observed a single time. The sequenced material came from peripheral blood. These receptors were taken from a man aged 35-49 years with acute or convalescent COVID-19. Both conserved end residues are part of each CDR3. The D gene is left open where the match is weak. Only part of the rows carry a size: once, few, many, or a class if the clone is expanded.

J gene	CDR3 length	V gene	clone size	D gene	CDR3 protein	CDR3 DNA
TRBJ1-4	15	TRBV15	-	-	CATSRGTNSNEKLFF	TGTGCCACCAGCAGAGGGACTAACTCGAATGAAAAACTGTTTTTT
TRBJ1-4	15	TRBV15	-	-	CATSREGGVKEKLFF	TGTGCCACCAGCAGAGAAGGGGGGGTAAAGGAAAAACTGTTTTTT
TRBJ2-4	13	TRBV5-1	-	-	CASSLLYQDIQYF	TGCGCCAGCAGCTTGTTATATCAGGACATTCAGTACTTC
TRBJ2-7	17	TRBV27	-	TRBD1	CASSLTPFDRGGREQYF	TGTGCCAGCAGTTTAACCCCATTCGACAGGGGAGGAAGGGAGCAGTACTTC
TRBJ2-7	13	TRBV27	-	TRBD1	CASSRKTGDEQYF	TGTGCCAGCAGTCGAAAAACAGGGGACGAGCAGTACTTC
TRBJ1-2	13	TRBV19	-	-	CASRPDRVRGYTF	TGTGCCAGTAGGCCGGACAGAGTAAGAGGCTACACCTTC
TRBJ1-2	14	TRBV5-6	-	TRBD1	CASRELARGYGYTF	TGTGCCAGCAGAGAGTTGGCCAGGGGGTATGGCTACACCTTC
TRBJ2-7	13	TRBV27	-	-	CASSPRLSYEQYF	TGTGCCAGCAGTCCGAGACTGAGCTACGAGCAGTACTTC
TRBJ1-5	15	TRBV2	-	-	CASSGDTGGGQPQHF	TGTGCCAGCAGTGGGGACACGGGAGGGGGTCAGCCCCAGCATTTT
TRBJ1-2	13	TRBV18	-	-	CASSPTQGGGYTF	TGTGCCAGCTCACCGACACAGGGTGGTGGCTACACCTTC
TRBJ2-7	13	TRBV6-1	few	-	CASSEGTATQQYF	TGTGCCAGCAGTGAAGGGACAGCTACCCAGCAGTACTTC
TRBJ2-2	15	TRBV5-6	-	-	CASSLAGWSPGELFF	TGTGCCAGCAGCTTGGCCGGGTGGAGCCCCGGGGAGCTGTTTTTT
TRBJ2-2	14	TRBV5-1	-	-	CASSLGEDTGELFF	TGCGCCAGCAGCTTGGGGGAGGACACCGGGGAGCTGTTTTTT
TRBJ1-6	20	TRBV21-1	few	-	CASSKDSMTLKREYNSPLHF	TGTGCCAGCAGCAAAGACTCCATGACTCTAAAGCGAGAATATAATTCACCCCTCCACTTT
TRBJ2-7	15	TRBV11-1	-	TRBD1	CASSFTGTGLPVQYF	TGTGCCAGCAGCTTCACTGGGACAGGGCTTCCAGTGCAGTACTTC
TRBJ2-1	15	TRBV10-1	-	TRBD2	CASSPGTSGTNEQFF	TGCGCCAGCAGTCCGGGGACTAGCGGGACCAATGAGCAGTTCTTC
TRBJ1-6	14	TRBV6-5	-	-	CASSRGEYNSPLHF	TGTGCCAGCAGCAGGGGAGAGTATAATTCACCCCTCCACTTT
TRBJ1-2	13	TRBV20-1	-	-	CSASATAFGGYTF	TGCAGTGCTAGTGCTACAGCCTTCGGAGGCTACACCTTC
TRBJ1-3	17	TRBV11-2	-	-	CASSLEGALGSGNTIYF	TGTGCCAGCAGCTTAGAAGGGGCCTTGGGCTCTGGAAACACCATATATTTT
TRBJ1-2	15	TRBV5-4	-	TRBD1	CASSPGTGANYGYTF	TGTGCCAGCAGCCCTGGGACAGGGGCTAACTATGGCTACACCTTC
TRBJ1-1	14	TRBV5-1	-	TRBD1	CASSSQGASTEAFF	TGCGCCAGCAGCTCACAGGGGGCCTCTACTGAAGCTTTCTTT
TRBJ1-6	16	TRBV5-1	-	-	CASSLASGGVNSPLHF	TGCGCCAGCAGCTTGGCTTCCGGGGGTGTTAATTCACCCCTCCACTTT
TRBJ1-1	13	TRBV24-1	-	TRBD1	CATSGQGNTEAFF	TGTGCCACCAGTGGACAGGGGAACACTGAAGCTTTCTTT
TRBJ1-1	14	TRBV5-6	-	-	CASSLDRRATEAFF	TGTGCCAGCAGCTTGGATCGCAGGGCCACTGAAGCTTTCTTT
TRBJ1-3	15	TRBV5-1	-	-	CASSLIGRGGNTIYF	TGCGCCAGCAGCTTAATAGGCCGAGGAGGAAACACCATATATTTT
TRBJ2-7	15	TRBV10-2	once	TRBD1	CASSEYGQGMDEQYF	TGCGCCAGCAGTGAGTATGGACAGGGGATGGACGAGCAGTACTTC
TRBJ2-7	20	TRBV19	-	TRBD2	CASSIEGPPPTSGGSYEQYF	TGTGCCAGTAGTATAGAAGGCCCCCCCCCAACTAGCGGGGGCTCCTACGAGCAGTACTTC
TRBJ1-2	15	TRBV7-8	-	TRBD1	CASSTRDSSRYGYTF	TGTGCCAGCAGCACCCGGGACAGCTCACGTTATGGCTACACCTTC
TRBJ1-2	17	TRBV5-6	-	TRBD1	CASSPLTGTGGVEGYTF	TGTGCCAGCAGCCCCTTAACCGGGACAGGGGGAGTAGAAGGCTACACCTTC
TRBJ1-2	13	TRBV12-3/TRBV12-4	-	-	CASRDGGNYGYTF	TGTGCCAGTAGGGACGGAGGGAACTATGGCTACACCTTC
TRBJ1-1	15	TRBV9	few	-	CASSASDRKNTEAFF	TGTGCCAGCAGCGCCTCGGACAGAAAGAACACTGAAGCTTTCTTT
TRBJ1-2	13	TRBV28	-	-	CASNSHGVAGYTF	TGTGCCAGCAACTCCCACGGGGTAGCTGGCTACACCTTC
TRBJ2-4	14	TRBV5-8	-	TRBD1	CASSYRDSGDIQYF	TGTGCCAGCAGCTACCGGGACAGCGGAGACATTCAGTACTTC
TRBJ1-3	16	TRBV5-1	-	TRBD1	CASSKSEGALRNTIYF	TGCGCCAGCAGCAAATCGGAGGGGGCTTTACGGAACACCATATATTTT
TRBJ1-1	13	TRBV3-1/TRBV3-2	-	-	CASSQTQGTEAFF	TGTGCCAGCAGCCAGACACAGGGCACTGAAGCTTTCTTT
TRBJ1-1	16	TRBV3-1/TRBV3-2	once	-	CASSQRRSWGGSEAFF	TGTGCCAGCAGCCAGCGACGGTCGTGGGGGGGGTCTGAAGCTTTCTTT
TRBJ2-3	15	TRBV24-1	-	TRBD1	CATSDPTGPGDTQYF	TGTGCCACCAGTGACCCGACAGGGCCCGGAGATACGCAGTATTTT
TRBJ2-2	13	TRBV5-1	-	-	CASSSAVTGELFF	TGCGCCAGCAGCTCTGCAGTCACCGGGGAGCTGTTTTTT
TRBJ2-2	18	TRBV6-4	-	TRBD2	CASSDSMGLAGGTGELFF	TGTGCCAGCAGTGACTCGATGGGCCTAGCGGGGGGGACCGGGGAGCTGTTTTTT